These T cell receptor beta chains were read from a single sample in a study of blood T cell repertoires in COVID-19. Profiled with immunoSEQ multiplex PCR; TCRdb holds only in-frame clones, not every one. Of 95,000 to 100,000 clones listed, approximately 79% are singletons. The sample taken for sequencing was peripheral blood. These receptors all come from a woman of 80 years or more with active or convalescent COVID-19. Both conserved end residues are part of each CDR3. A D gene is named only where the DNA matches it firmly. The size field is filled for only some rows; it gives once, few, many or a size class.

V gene: TRBV2; clone size: NA; J gene: TRBJ2-2; D gene: TRBD1; CDR3 protein: CASRRTGSDTGELFF; CDR3 DNA: TGTGCCAGCAGACGGACAGGGTCCGACACCGGGGAGCTGTTTTTT
V gene: TRBV5-1; clone size: once; J gene: TRBJ2-2; D gene: NA; CDR3 protein: CASSLQVVAGELFF; CDR3 DNA: TGTGCCAGCAGCTTACAGGTTGTAGCCGGGGAGCTGTTTTTT
V gene: TRBV28; clone size: NA; J gene: TRBJ1-1; D gene: NA; CDR3 protein: CASRLLEGQLNTEAFF; CDR3 DNA: TGTGCCAGCAGACTCCTCGAGGGACAATTGAACACTGAAGCTTTCTTT
V gene: TRBV18; clone size: NA; J gene: TRBJ2-5; D gene: NA; CDR3 protein: CASSPARAGETQYF; CDR3 DNA: TGTGCCAGCTCACCCGCCAGGGCGGGGGAGACCCAGTACTTC
V gene: TRBV19; clone size: NA; J gene: TRBJ1-2; D gene: TRBD1; CDR3 protein: CASSIPPGQGNYGYTF; CDR3 DNA: TGTGCCAGTAGTATCCCACCGGGACAGGGTAACTATGGCTACACCTTC
V gene: TRBV11-2; clone size: NA; J gene: TRBJ1-1; D gene: TRBD1; CDR3 protein: CASSRQGNTEAFF; CDR3 DNA: TGTGCCAGCAGCAGACAGGGGAACACTGAAGCTTTCTTT
V gene: TRBV28; clone size: NA; J gene: TRBJ2-5; D gene: TRBD1; CDR3 protein: CASSSDRGTQETQYF; CDR3 DNA: TGTGCCAGCAGTTCGGACAGGGGTACCCAAGAGACCCAGTACTTC
V gene: TRBV19; clone size: NA; J gene: TRBJ1-5; D gene: TRBD1; CDR3 protein: CASKEDRGNQPQHF; CDR3 DNA: TGTGCCAGTAAGGAGGACAGGGGCAATCAGCCCCAGCATTTT
V gene: TRBV28; clone size: NA; J gene: TRBJ2-3; D gene: TRBD2; CDR3 protein: CASSPAWGGATDTQYF; CDR3 DNA: TGTGCCAGCAGCCCCGCTTGGGGGGGAGCGACAGATACGCAGTATTTT
V gene: TRBV7-6; clone size: once; J gene: TRBJ1-4; D gene: TRBD1; CDR3 protein: CASRKWDRSNEKLFF; CDR3 DNA: TGTGCCAGCAGAAAGTGGGACAGGAGTAATGAAAAACTGTTTTTT
V gene: TRBV2; clone size: NA; J gene: TRBJ2-1; D gene: TRBD2; CDR3 protein: CASSEDLAGGEQFF; CDR3 DNA: TGTGCCAGCAGTGAAGACTTGGCGGGGGGGGAGCAGTTCTTC
V gene: TRBV11-2; clone size: NA; J gene: TRBJ2-7; D gene: NA; CDR3 protein: CASSGRIQAYEQYF; CDR3 DNA: TGTGCCAGCAGCGGCCGGATACAGGCCTACGAGCAGTACTTC
V gene: TRBV5-1; clone size: NA; J gene: TRBJ2-1; D gene: NA; CDR3 protein: CASSLVEWAYNEQFF; CDR3 DNA: TGTGCCAGCAGCTTAGTGGAGTGGGCCTACAATGAGCAGTTCTTC
V gene: TRBV27; clone size: NA; J gene: TRBJ1-5; D gene: TRBD1; CDR3 protein: CASSFGQGVNQPQHF; CDR3 DNA: TGTGCCAGCAGTTTCGGACAGGGCGTCAATCAGCCCCAGCATTTT
V gene: TRBV29-1; clone size: few; J gene: TRBJ2-3; D gene: TRBD1; CDR3 protein: CSVAGTGHLSTDTQYF; CDR3 DNA: TGCAGCGTTGCCGGGACAGGCCATCTAAGCACAGATACGCAGTATTTT
V gene: TRBV2; clone size: few; J gene: TRBJ1-1; D gene: NA; CDR3 protein: CASSDGDRWNTEAFF; CDR3 DNA: TGTGCCAGCAGTGATGGAGACAGGTGGAACACTGAAGCTTTCTTT
V gene: TRBV2; clone size: NA; J gene: TRBJ2-2; D gene: NA; CDR3 protein: CATRTGTGGELFF; CDR3 DNA: TGTGCCACCCGGACGGGAACGGGCGGGGAGCTGTTTTTT
V gene: TRBV5-1; clone size: NA; J gene: TRBJ2-3; D gene: NA; CDR3 protein: CASSGTTLPEDTQYF; CDR3 DNA: TGTGCCAGCAGTGGTACGACTCTCCCGGAGGATACGCAGTATTTT
V gene: TRBV13; clone size: NA; J gene: TRBJ2-1; D gene: NA; CDR3 protein: CASSQIRQEQFF; CDR3 DNA: TGTGCCAGCAGTCAAATTCGACAGGAGCAGTTCTTC
V gene: TRBV19; clone size: once; J gene: TRBJ2-5; D gene: TRBD1; CDR3 protein: CASSYQGAGETQYF; CDR3 DNA: TGTGCCAGTAGTTATCAGGGGGCGGGAGAGACCCAGTACTTC
V gene: TRBV28; clone size: NA; J gene: TRBJ2-5; D gene: TRBD2; CDR3 protein: CASSLAGGQETQYF; CDR3 DNA: TGTGCCAGCAGTTTAGCGGGGGGTCAAGAGACCCAGTACTTC
V gene: TRBV29-1; clone size: NA; J gene: TRBJ2-1; D gene: TRBD1; CDR3 protein: CSVNRGTGNEQFF; CDR3 DNA: TGCAGCGTCAACAGGGGAACAGGCAATGAGCAGTTCTTC
V gene: TRBV11-2; clone size: NA; J gene: TRBJ2-1; D gene: NA; CDR3 protein: CASSPDRYNEQFF; CDR3 DNA: TGTGCCAGCAGCCCGGACAGATACAATGAGCAGTTCTTC
V gene: TRBV9; clone size: NA; J gene: TRBJ2-2; D gene: TRBD2; CDR3 protein: CASSPRGLADTGELFF; CDR3 DNA: TGTGCCAGCTCCCCACGCGGACTAGCGGACACCGGGGAGCTGTTTTTT
V gene: TRBV10-3; clone size: NA; J gene: TRBJ1-5; D gene: NA; CDR3 protein: CAIKGREDQPQHF; CDR3 DNA: TGTGCCATCAAGGGGCGGGAAGATCAGCCCCAGCATTTT
V gene: TRBV6-5; clone size: NA; J gene: TRBJ2-6; D gene: NA; CDR3 protein: CASTGTGANVLTF; CDR3 DNA: TGTGCCAGCACTGGGACAGGGGCCAACGTCCTGACTTTC
V gene: TRBV29-1; clone size: NA; J gene: TRBJ1-1; D gene: NA; CDR3 protein: CSVGREGFAEAFF; CDR3 DNA: TGCAGCGTTGGCAGGGAGGGGTTTGCTGAAGCTTTCTTT
V gene: TRBV7-9; clone size: NA; J gene: TRBJ2-7; D gene: TRBD2; CDR3 protein: CASSYSAGLAAYEQYF; CDR3 DNA: TGTGCCAGCAGCTACTCGGCAGGACTAGCGGCCTACGAGCAGTACTTC
V gene: TRBV5-6; clone size: NA; J gene: TRBJ2-2; D gene: NA; CDR3 protein: CASSLAVAGELFF; CDR3 DNA: TGTGCCAGCAGCTTGGCCGTCGCCGGGGAGCTGTTTTTT
V gene: TRBV5-3; clone size: NA; J gene: TRBJ2-4; D gene: TRBD2; CDR3 protein: CARSFGEGTLAKNIQYF; CDR3 DNA: TGTGCCAGAAGCTTTGGGGAGGGGACTCTAGCCAAAAACATTCAGTACTTC
V gene: TRBV10-3; clone size: NA; J gene: TRBJ2-1; D gene: TRBD2; CDR3 protein: CAIRERETGEQFF; CDR3 DNA: TGTGCCATTAGGGAGCGGGAGACCGGTGAGCAGTTCTTC
V gene: TRBV19; clone size: NA; J gene: TRBJ2-7; D gene: TRBD1; CDR3 protein: CASSIGGGLYEQYF; CDR3 DNA: TGTGCCAGTAGTATAGGAGGGGGCCTCTACGAGCAGTACTTC
V gene: TRBV5-4; clone size: NA; J gene: TRBJ2-2; D gene: NA; CDR3 protein: CASSLALNTGELFF; CDR3 DNA: TGTGCCAGCAGCTTGGCCCTGAACACCGGGGAGCTGTTTTTT
V gene: TRBV28; clone size: NA; J gene: TRBJ2-5; D gene: TRBD2; CDR3 protein: CASSSGISAGWEETQYF; CDR3 DNA: TGTGCCAGCAGCTCGGGGATATCAGCGGGATGGGAAGAGACCCAGTACTTC